The clone carrying this TCR beta chain appeared a few times. What it binds is unknown. Combining a sample-barcoded 5' primer with a J-beta primer mix, a second PCR ran for about 6 to 12 cycles. TCRdb re-called the 5' RACE reads with MiXCR, one entry per CDR3 protein. Of about 720,000 distinct CDR3 sequences in the sample, 20% to 25% were seen once. This sample was taken from a study of blood T cells in healthy people across ages. Study-level points and caveats: Estimates drawn from one million T cells were deemed to understate diversity.

In each sample, at least 6.5 million PBMCs were isolated. The data also belong to a second study, concerning T cells of mothers and their children.

The TCR was taken from a boy between 5 and 17 years old in good health. The specimen sequenced was blood.

In DNA, the CDR3 is TGTGCCGCGGGAGTAACTGAAGCTTTCTTT. Translation: CAAGVTEAFF. The rearrangement links TRBV3-1 to TRBJ1-1, with D unresolved. Trimming removed 11 bases from V and 5 bases from J, with 9 bases in between. CDR3 size: 10 residues. Germline-derived CDR1 and CDR2 are LGHDT and YNNKEL (reference sequence).